Listed below are T cell receptor beta chains from one sample, sequenced in a study of blood T cell repertoires in COVID-19. Clones were sequenced by immunoSEQ multiplex PCR, and TCRdb holds only the in-frame ones, with some missing. The sample includes about 220,000 clones, about 90% seen only once; the top ten take 1.9%. The sample was peripheral blood. These receptors all come from a man between 40 and 49 years old with active or convalescent COVID-19. CDR3s include the opening cysteine and the closing phenylalanine or tryptophan. A D gene is named only where the DNA matches it firmly. Not all rows give a size; the values are once, few, many and, for expanded clones, a class.

j_call | v_call | d_call | clone_size | cdr3_nt | cdr3_aa
TRBJ2-5 | TRBV5-1 | TRBD1 | - | TGCGCCAGCAGCACCCAGGGGGCAAGGGAGACCCAGTACTTC | CASSTQGARETQYF
TRBJ2-2 | TRBV5-1 | - | few | TGCGCCAGCAGCTTGTATGTCGGGGAGCTGTTTTTT | CASSLYVGELFF
TRBJ2-5 | TRBV9 | TRBD1 | - | TGTGCCAGCAGCGAGGATACGGGACAGTTCCAAGAGACCCAGTACTTC | CASSEDTGQFQETQYF
TRBJ1-3 | TRBV2 | - | once | TGTGCCAGCCGGAGAGACAGATTAAGCGGAAACACCATATATTTT | CASRRDRLSGNTIYF
TRBJ2-1 | TRBV11-2 | TRBD2 | - | TGTGCCAGCAGCCCGAGGACTAGCGTCTACAATGAGCAGTTCTTC | CASSPRTSVYNEQFF
TRBJ2-5 | TRBV4-1 | - | - | TGCGCCAGCAGCCAAGATAAGTCCCAGTACCAAGAGACCCAGTACTTC | CASSQDKSQYQETQYF
TRBJ1-3 | TRBV7-2 | - | - | TGTGCCAGCAGCTCTCGGGCGACGGGGAACACCATATATTTT | CASSSRATGNTIYF
TRBJ1-2 | TRBV19 | TRBD1 | - | TGTGCCAGTAGTCCGGGACAGGCCTATGGCTACACCTTC | CASSPGQAYGYTF
TRBJ1-5 | TRBV7-8 | - | - | TGTGCCAGCAGCTTTAATTCTGGCAGCAATCAGCCCCAGCATTTT | CASSFNSGSNQPQHF
TRBJ1-5 | TRBV28 | TRBD1 | - | TGTGCCACCGGGACAGTAAATCAGCCCCAGCATTTT | CATGTVNQPQHF
TRBJ2-7 | TRBV7-6 | - | - | TGTGCCAGCAGCTCGGCGGAGGGCCACGAGCAGTACTTC | CASSSAEGHEQYF
TRBJ2-7 | TRBV11-2 | TRBD2 | - | TGTGCCAGCAGCTCAACCGGGACTACCTACGAGCAGTACTTC | CASSSTGTTYEQYF
TRBJ1-1 | TRBV28 | - | - | TGTGCCAGCAGTTATGCGGGCGGGACTGAAGCTTTCTTT | CASSYAGGTEAFF
TRBJ2-2 | TRBV5-4 | TRBD2 | - | TGTGCCAGCATCGATAGAAAGACTAGCGGGAGAACCGGGGAGCTGTTTTTT | CASIDRKTSGRTGELFF
TRBJ1-1 | TRBV27 | TRBD1 | - | TGTGCCAGCAAGGGACAGGCGCGGAACACTGAAGCTTTCTTT | CASKGQARNTEAFF
TRBJ1-4 | TRBV5-1 | TRBD1 | - | TGCGCCAGCACCGGGACAGGGAATGAAAAACTGTTTTTT | CASTGTGNEKLFF
TRBJ2-7 | TRBV19 | TRBD1 | - | TGTGCCAGTATCGACCGGGACAGGTACGAGCAGTACTTC | CASIDRDRYEQYF
TRBJ1-3 | TRBV9 | - | - | TGTGCCAGCAGCGTGACAGGAAGAAATGGAAACACCATATATTTT | CASSVTGRNGNTIYF
TRBJ2-7 | TRBV28 | - | - | TGTGCCAGCAGTTTCATGGCAGGGCCCTACGAGCAGTACTTC | CASSFMAGPYEQYF
TRBJ1-1 | TRBV29-1 | TRBD1 | - | TGCAGCGTTGAAGTCACAGGGGGCGGCACTGAAGCTTTCTTT | CSVEVTGGGTEAFF
TRBJ1-1 | TRBV19 | TRBD1 | - | TGTGCCAGTAGTACGCGACAGGGAATGAACACTGAAGCTTTCTTT | CASSTRQGMNTEAFF
TRBJ1-6 | TRBV6-1 | TRBD1 | - | TGTGCCAGCAGTGCAGACACAGGGGTAGGAACACCCCTCCACTTT | CASSADTGVGTPLHF
TRBJ1-1 | TRBV25-1 | - | - | TGTGCCAGCACTCAGGACTGGAACACTGAAGCTTTCTTT | CASTQDWNTEAFF
TRBJ2-3 | TRBV7-3 | TRBD1 | - | TGTGCCAGCAGCTCCCCCGGGACAGGGGGAAGCACAGATACGCAGTATTTT | CASSSPGTGGSTDTQYF
TRBJ1-6 | TRBV5-1 | TRBD1 | - | TGCGCCAGCAGCTGGAAAGGCACAGGGGATTCGAATTCACCCCTCCACTTT | CASSWKGTGDSNSPLHF
TRBJ1-2 | TRBV5-1 | - | - | TGCGCCAGCAGCTTGGTTGCAGGGGAAAACTATGGCTACACCTTC | CASSLVAGENYGYTF
TRBJ2-2 | TRBV7-9 | TRBD2 | - | TGTGCCAGCAGCTCCGGGCTAGCGGGAGCGAACACCGGGGAGCTGTTTTTT | CASSSGLAGANTGELFF
TRBJ2-1 | TRBV29-1 | - | - | TGCAGCGTTGAAGAACAGCGACAGAATGAGCAGTTCTTC | CSVEEQRQNEQFF
TRBJ1-5 | TRBV30 | - | - | TGTGCCTGGAGTACAACCTCGGGATGGGGCAATCAGCCCCAGCATTTT | CAWSTTSGWGNQPQHF
TRBJ2-7 | TRBV7-3 | TRBD2 | - | TGTGCCAGCAGCTTAGTCGGGACTACAGTCTACGAGCAGTACTTC | CASSLVGTTVYEQYF
TRBJ1-2 | TRBV28 | - | - | TGTGCCAGCAGTTTATTAGACAGAGTCTTCTATGGCTACACCTTC | CASSLLDRVFYGYTF
TRBJ2-7 | TRBV2 | TRBD2 | - | TGTGCCAGCACCCGTAGCGGGGGAAGTTACGAGCAGTACTTC | CASTRSGGSYEQYF
TRBJ1-1 | TRBV19 | - | - | TGTGCCAGTAGTGGTGGGGGCGCGGCGGACACTGAAGCTTTCTTT | CASSGGGAADTEAFF
TRBJ2-1 | TRBV28 | TRBD2 | - | TGTGCCAGCACGGCGGGACTAACGGTTGGCAATGAGCAGTTCTTC | CASTAGLTVGNEQFF
TRBJ1-3 | TRBV5-1 | - | once | TGCGCCAGCGGACAGAGCTCTGGAAACACCATATATTTT | CASGQSSGNTIYF
TRBJ1-4 | TRBV19 | TRBD1 | once | TGTGCCAGTAGCCCTTCCGGGACAGGGGCGCCAGAGGAAAAACTGTTTTTT | CASSPSGTGAPEEKLFF